A single sample gave rise to the 8 T cell receptor beta chains below, sequenced in a study of response to subunit inactivated influenza vaccine. TCRdb re-derived calls from the RT-PCR reads in MiXCR, one entry per CDR3 protein. The repertoire includes 150,000 to 200,000 distinct CDR3 sequences, about 12% of them detected once, and 25% to 30% sits in the top ten. This sample also belongs to another study, concerning T cells expressing NK-cell markers. From that study: UMI-tagged 5'RACE template switching yielded the TCR beta cDNA.

The sample here was CD8+ T cells sorted from PBMCs, taken 11 to 12 days after vaccination. The source of these receptors is a man aged 45-60 years who received an inactivated influenza vaccine.

This clonotype was counted at least ten times. V usage is TRBV11-2 and J usage is TRBJ2-3, with D perhaps TRBD1 (6 bases). Germline assignment: CDR1 SGHAT and CDR2 FQNNGV. The CDR3 is 14 amino acids. V lost 4 bases and J 0 bases, leaving 8 bases between the germline ends. This CDR3 is CASSWTASTDTQYF. The CDR3 DNA reads TGTGCCAGCAGCTGGACAGCTAGCACAGATACGCAGTATTTT.

CDR3 nucleotides: TGTGCCAGCAGTTGGCACGAGAACACTGAAGCTTTCTTT. It specifies CASSWHENTEAFF. The chain combines TRBV6-5 with TRBJ1-1; D remains unclear. Trimming left V 4 bases short and J 1 base short, with 7 bases between. This CDR3 comprises 13 residues. Germline CDR1 MNHEY, CDR2 SVGAGI.

The sample holds a few counts of this clonotype. The rearrangement uses TRBV12-3 or TRBV12-4 and TRBJ2-5; D is ambiguous. The ends were cut back, 7 bases at V and 4 bases at J, with 10 bases in the middle. The CDR3 has 12 amino acids. The CDR3 sequence is CASTTFGETQYF. The DNA for the CDR3 is TGTGCCAGCACCACCTTTGGAGAGACCCAGTACTTC.

The chain couples TRBV4-1 to TRBJ1-5, with D hard to call. The length of the CDR3 is 14 residues. V was clipped by 4 bases and J by 4 bases, with 11 bases between them. The germline CDR1 and CDR2 sequences are MGHRA and YSYEKL. Here the CDR3 reads CASSPGLGNQPQHF. The DNA of the CDR3 is TGCGCCAGCAGCCCCGGACTGGGAAATCAGCCCCAGCATTTT.

This chain connects TRBV28 to TRBJ1-1; tentatively, D is TRBD1 (5 bases). The CDR3 spans 16 residues. The V end was cut by 2 bases, the J end by 0 bases, with 13 bases between. CDR1 is MDHEN, CDR2 SYDVKM, per germline. The DNA of the CDR3 is TGTGCCAGCAGTTTAGAGACAGACTACATGAACACTGAAGCTTTCTTT. It specifies CASSLETDYMNTEAFF.

Many counts were recorded for this clonotype. The rearrangement links TRBV29-1 to TRBJ2-1; 8 bases agree with TRBD2. The trim removed 1 base at V and 0 bases at J, leaving 2 bases unmatched. The CDR3 is made up of 15 amino acids. The V gene's germline CDR1 is SQVTM and CDR2 ANQGSEA. This CDR3 reads CSVEGSGSSYNEQFF. The CDR3 DNA sequence: TGCAGCGTTGAAGGAAGCGGGAGCTCCTACAATGAGCAGTTCTTC.

The chain links TRBV7-2 to TRBJ2-5; D is uncertain. Germline lookup yields CDR1 SGHTA and CDR2 FQGNSA. Trimming took 1 base from V and 2 from J, leaving 11 bases between them. CDR3 length equals 15 residues. The CDR3 is CASSLGIQLQETQYF. In DNA, the CDR3 is TGTGCCAGCAGCTTAGGAATACAGCTACAAGAGACCCAGTACTTC.

This clonotype was detected only a few times. The chain uses TRBV3-1 and TRBJ2-7, with 8 nucleotides matching TRBD1. The CDR3 covers 16 residues. Germline lookup yields CDR1 LGHDT and CDR2 YNNKEL (reference sequence). V dropped 3 bases and J dropped 2; count of bases not matched to a gene: 9. CDR3 in DNA: TGTGCCAGCAGCCATGTCGGGACAGGTAGAGCCTACGAGCAGTACTTC. Its protein is CASSHVGTGRAYEQYF.